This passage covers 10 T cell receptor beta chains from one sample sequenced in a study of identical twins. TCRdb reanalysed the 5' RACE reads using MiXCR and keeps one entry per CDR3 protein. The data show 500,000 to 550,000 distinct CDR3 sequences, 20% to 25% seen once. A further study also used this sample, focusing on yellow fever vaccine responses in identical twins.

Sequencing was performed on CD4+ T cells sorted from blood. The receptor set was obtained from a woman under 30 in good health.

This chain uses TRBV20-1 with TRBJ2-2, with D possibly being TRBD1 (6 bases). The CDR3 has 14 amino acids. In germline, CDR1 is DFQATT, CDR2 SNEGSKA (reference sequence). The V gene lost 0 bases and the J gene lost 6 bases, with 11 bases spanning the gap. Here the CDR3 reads CSARDASGAGELFF. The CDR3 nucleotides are TGCAGTGCTAGAGATGCATCAGGGGCCGGGGAGCTGTTTTTT.

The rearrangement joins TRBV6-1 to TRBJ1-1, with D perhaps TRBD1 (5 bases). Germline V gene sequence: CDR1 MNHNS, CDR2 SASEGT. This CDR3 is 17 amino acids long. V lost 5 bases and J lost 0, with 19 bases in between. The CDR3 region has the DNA TGTGCCAGCAGTCCCTTGCGGACACGAACGGTGAACACTGAAGCTTTCTTT. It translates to CASSPLRTRTVNTEAFF.

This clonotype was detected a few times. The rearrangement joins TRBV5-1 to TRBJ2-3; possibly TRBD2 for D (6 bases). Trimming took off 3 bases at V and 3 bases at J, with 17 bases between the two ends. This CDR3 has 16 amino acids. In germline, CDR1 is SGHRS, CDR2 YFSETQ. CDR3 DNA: TGCGCCAGCAGCTACCAGGGAGGACCTAGGACAGATACGCAGTATTTT. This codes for CASSYQGGPRTDTQYF. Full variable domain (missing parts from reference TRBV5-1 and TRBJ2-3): KAGVTQTPRYLIKTRGQQVTLSCSPISGHRSVSWYQQTPGQGLQFLFEYFSETQRNKGNFPGRFSGRQFSNSRSEMNVSTLELGDSALYLCASSYQGGPRTDTQYFGPGTRLTVL.

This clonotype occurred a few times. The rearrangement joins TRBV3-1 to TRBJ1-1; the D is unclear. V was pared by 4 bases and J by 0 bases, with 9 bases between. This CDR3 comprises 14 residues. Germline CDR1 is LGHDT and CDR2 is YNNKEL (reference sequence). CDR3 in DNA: TGTGCCAGCAGCCTTAACTACCTGAACACTGAAGCTTTCTTT. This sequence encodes CASSLNYLNTEAFF.

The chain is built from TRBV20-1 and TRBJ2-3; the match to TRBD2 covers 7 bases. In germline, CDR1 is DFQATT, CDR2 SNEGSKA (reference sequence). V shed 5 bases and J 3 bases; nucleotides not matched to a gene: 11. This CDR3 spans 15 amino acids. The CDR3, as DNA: TGCAGTGCTGGGGTCGGGGGGTCTGTGACAGATACGCAGTATTTT. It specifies CSAGVGGSVTDTQYF.

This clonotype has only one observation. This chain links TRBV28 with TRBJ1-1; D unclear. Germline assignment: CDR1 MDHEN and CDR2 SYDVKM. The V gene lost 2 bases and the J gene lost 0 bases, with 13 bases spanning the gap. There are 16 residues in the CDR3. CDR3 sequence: CASSLPAGAMNTEAFF. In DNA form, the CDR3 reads TGTGCCAGCAGTTTACCCGCAGGAGCTATGAACACTGAAGCTTTCTTT.

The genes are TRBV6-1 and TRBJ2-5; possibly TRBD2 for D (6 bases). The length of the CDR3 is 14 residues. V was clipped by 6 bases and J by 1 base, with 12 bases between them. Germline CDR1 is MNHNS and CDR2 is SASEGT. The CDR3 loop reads CASRSGRIQETQYF. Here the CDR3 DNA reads TGTGCCAGCAGGAGCGGGCGGATCCAAGAGACCCAGTACTTC.

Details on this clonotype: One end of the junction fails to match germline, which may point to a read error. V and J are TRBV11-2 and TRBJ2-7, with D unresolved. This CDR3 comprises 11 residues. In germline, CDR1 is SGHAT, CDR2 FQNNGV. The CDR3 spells CASSPHYKQYF. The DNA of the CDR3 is TGTGCCAGCAGCCCCCACTACAAGCAGTACTTC.

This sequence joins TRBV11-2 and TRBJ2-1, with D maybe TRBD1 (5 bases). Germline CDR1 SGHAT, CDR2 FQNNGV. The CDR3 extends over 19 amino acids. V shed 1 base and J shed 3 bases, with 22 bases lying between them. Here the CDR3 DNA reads TGTGCCAGCAGCTTAGTAATTGGGGCAGGCCGCACCTTCTACAATGAGCAGTTCTTC. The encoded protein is CASSLVIGAGRTFYNEQFF.

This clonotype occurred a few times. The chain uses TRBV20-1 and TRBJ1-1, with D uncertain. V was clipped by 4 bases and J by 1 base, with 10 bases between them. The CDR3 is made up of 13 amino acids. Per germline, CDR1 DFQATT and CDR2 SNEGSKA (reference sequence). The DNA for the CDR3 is TGCAGTGCTACCCGGACGGCGAACACTGAAGCTTTCTTT. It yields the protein CSATRTANTEAFF.